This entry lists 17 T cell receptor beta chains sequenced from one sample in a study of blood T cell repertoires in COVID-19. Sequenced by immunoSEQ multiplex PCR; TCRdb stores in-frame clones only, minus some. The table shows some 220,000 clones, with almost 85% occurring only once. Material: peripheral blood. The origin of the receptors is a man aged 45-65 years with COVID-19, enrolled during active disease.

The chain has TRBV7-2 and TRBJ2-2, with D possibly matching TRBD2 (6 bases). The germline V and J ends were trimmed by 3 bases and 0 bases, with 8 bases remaining between them. Germline assignment: CDR1 SGHTA and CDR2 FQGNSA. The CDR3 has 15 residues. The CDR3, as DNA: TGTGCCAGCAGCTTCTGGGGGGCGAACACCGGGGAGCTGTTTTTT. Amino acid sequence: CASSFWGANTGELFF.

This clone was counted only a few times. Other DNA sequences from this sample encode an identical CDR3 as well. This chain links TRBV18 with TRBJ1-1; 9 positions match TRBD1. J lost 5 bases, V lost 5 bases, and 3 bases had no gene match. CDR3 length: 13 residues. Germline V lookup: CDR1 KGHSH, CDR2 LQKENI. CDR3: CASSGQGNTEAFF. CDR3 nucleotide sequence: TGTGCCAGCTCAGGACAGGGGAATACTGAAGCTTTCTTT.

This clone was seen more than once but under ten times. The chain has TRBV19 and TRBJ2-1; 12 bases fit TRBD2. CDR3 length: 14 residues. Germline CDR1 and CDR2: LNHDA and SQIVND (reference sequence). V lost 3 bases, J lost 7 bases, and 1 base stayed unmatched. CDR3: CASSILAGGNEQFF. In nucleotides, the CDR3 is TGTGCCAGTAGTATCCTAGCGGGGGGGAATGAGCAGTTCTTC.

This clone has only a few counts. Mismatch with germline at one junction end may stem from a read error. DNA of the CDR3: TGCCCCGGGACAGGGGGCTCTGGGGCCAACGTCCTGACTTTC. Translation: CPGTGGSGANVLTF. The rearrangement links TRBV5-3 to TRBJ2-6; 11 nucleotides agree with TRBD1. TRBV5-3 is assigned to the ORF class and has an uncertain function. The CDR3 is 14 residues long.

V and J are TRBV20-1 and TRBJ2-5; D not certain. CDR1 and CDR2 from the germline V gene are DFQATT and SNEGSKA (reference sequence). This CDR3 is 13 amino acids long. Trimming stripped 3 bases from V and 2 bases from J, with 10 bases between. This chain's CDR3 is CSASWPRQETQYF. As DNA, the CDR3 is TGCAGTGCTAGTTGGCCTAGACAAGAGACCCAGTACTTC.

Remarks on this clone: Other nucleotide sequences from this sample produce the same CDR3. This chain uses TRBV10-3 with TRBJ2-7; 9 nucleotides match TRBD1. V lost 2 bases, J lost 1 base, and 3 bases stayed unmatched. This CDR3 spans 15 amino acids. Germline CDR1 ENHRY, CDR2 SYGVKD. As DNA, the CDR3 is TGTGCCATCAGTGAGGGGGACAGGGCATCCTACGAGCAGTACTTC. It codes for CAISEGDRASYEQYF.

This chain joins TRBV3-1 (or the pseudogene TRBV3-2) and TRBJ2-7, with 10 bases identical to TRBD1. CDR1 and CDR2 from the germline V gene are LGHDT and YNNKEL (reference sequence). The CDR3 length is 14 residues. V lost 4 bases and J lost 4; bases outside the gene matches: 4. CDR3: CASSRPGQGYEQYF. The CDR3 DNA sequence: TGTGCCAGCAGCCGCCCGGGACAGGGGTACGAGCAGTACTTC.

Notes on this clone: This sample also contains other DNA sequences that code for the same CDR3. The gene calls are TRBV7-2 and TRBJ1-1, with D unclear. CDR3 size: 14 residues. V was shortened by 2 bases and J by 0 bases, with 7 bases between the two germline ends. Germline-derived CDR1 and CDR2 are SGHTA and FQGNSA. CDR3 sequence reads: CASSLTGMNTEAFF. The CDR3 nucleotides are TGTGCCAGCAGCTTAACGGGAATGAACACTGAAGCTTTCTTT.

This clone was detected only once. The chain joins TRBV29-1 to TRBJ2-5, with TRBD1 as a possible D gene (6 bases). This CDR3 spans 12 amino acids. Trimming pared 0 bases from V and 5 bases from J, leaving 7 bases between. In germline, CDR1 is SQVTM, CDR2 ANQGSEA. This CDR3 reads CSVEDGGETQYF. The CDR3 DNA sequence: TGCAGCGTTGAAGATGGGGGCGAGACCCAGTACTTC.

The V gene is TRBV4-1, the J gene TRBJ2-1; 10 bases line up with TRBD2. Germline values: CDR1 MGHRA, CDR2 YSYEKL. Losses at the gene ends were 5 bases for V and 9 bases for J; bases not matched to a gene: 13. The CDR3 consists of 16 residues. The CDR3 here is CASSAIGLAGAGEQFF. In nucleotides, the CDR3 is TGCGCCAGCAGCGCCATTGGGCTAGCGGGGGCCGGTGAGCAGTTCTTC.

J is TRBJ1-6 and V is TRBV19, with TRBD1 identical over 9 bases. The CDR3 sequence is 15 residues long. V dropped 3 bases and J dropped 7; count of bases not matched to a gene: 4. Germline loops: CDR1 LNHDA, CDR2 SQIVND (reference sequence). The CDR3 here is CASSIRDRANSPLHF. CDR3 nucleotide sequence: TGTGCCAGTAGTATTCGGGACAGGGCAAATTCACCCCTCCACTTT.

The chain couples TRBV5-1 to TRBJ2-7; D remains ambiguous. The ends were cut back, 1 base at V and 2 bases at J, with 7 bases in the middle. The CDR3 is made up of 13 amino acids. CDR1 and CDR2 (germline): SGHRS, YFSETQ. The CDR3 reads CASSLQSPYEQYF. CDR3 nucleotides: TGCGCCAGCAGCTTGCAAAGCCCCTACGAGCAGTACTTC. Together with reference TRBV5-1 and TRBJ2-7, the CDR3 gives the full variable domain: KAGVTQTPRYLIKTRGQQVTLSCSPISGHRSVSWYQQTPGQGLQFLFEYFSETQRNKGNFPGRFSGRQFSNSRSEMNVSTLELGDSALYLCASSLQSPYEQYFGPGTRLTVT.

The chain links TRBV6-5 to TRBJ1-5; perhaps TRBD1 as D (6 bases). Trimming pared 2 bases from V and 4 bases from J, leaving 15 bases between. There are 16 residues in the CDR3. CDR1 and CDR2 (germline): MNHEY, SVGAGI. The CDR3 nucleotides read TGTGCCAGCAGTTACGTACCTACAGGGCCGAATCAGCCCCAGCATTTT. This encodes CASSYVPTGPNQPQHF.

This chain links TRBV25-1 with TRBJ2-3, with no clear D. Germline V gene data show CDR1 as MGHDK and CDR2 as SYGVNS. The V and J ends lost 4 bases and 7 bases respectively, with 12 bases between them. The CDR3 is 13 residues long. CDR3 coding DNA: TGTGCCAGCAGTGGGAATAGCCCGAATACGCAGTATTTT. This encodes CASSGNSPNTQYF.

Comments on this clone: This specimen includes other DNA sequences encoding the same CDR3. The chain recombines TRBV5-1 with TRBJ1-5, with TRBD1 matching over 8 bases. V lost 0 bases to trimming and J lost 2 bases; unmatched junction nucleotides: 1. The CDR3 contains 15 residues. Looked up from germline, CDR1 is SGHRS and CDR2 is YFSETQ. The CDR3 DNA reads as TGCGCCAGCAGCTTGGGGGGACAGGGCAATCAGCCCCAGCATTTT. This encodes CASSLGGQGNQPQHF.

V and J are TRBV7-9 and TRBJ1-2; D is uncertain. Germline V CDR1 and CDR2: SEHNR, FQNEAQ (reference sequence). The CDR3 sequence is 13 residues long. With 4 bases removed from V and 2 bases from J, the gap between germline ends came to 8 bases. As DNA, the CDR3 is TGTGCCAGCAGCTCACGCCGGAACTATGGCTACACCTTC. It is translated as CASSSRRNYGYTF.

The rearrangement joins TRBV5-1 to TRBJ1-2, with 8 bases identical to TRBD1. With V trimmed by 4 bases and J by 7 bases, 6 bases remained unmatched. The germline V gene encodes CDR1 SGHRS and CDR2 YFSETQ. This CDR3 contains 13 residues. The CDR3 bases are TGCGCCAGCAGCCTGACAGGGGAGGTTGGCTACACCTTC. As protein: CASSLTGEVGYTF.